A single sample is the source of the 26 T cell receptor beta chains below, sequenced in a study of blood T cell repertoires in COVID-19. The data were produced by immunoSEQ multiplex PCR, yet TCRdb's version contains in-frame clones alone and is incomplete. Among some 110,000 clones listed, less than 95% were seen once. Sequenced sample: peripheral blood. The receptors here all came from a human donor with active COVID-19. The donor label of this sample is uncertain.

This rearrangement joins TRBV7-9 to TRBJ1-6, with D possibly TRBD1 on 6 matching bases. The CDR3 is 14 residues long. Germline CDR1 and CDR2: SEHNR and FQNEAQ (reference sequence). Trimming pared 5 bases from V and 8 bases from J, leaving 13 bases between. CDR3 sequence reads: CASSDVTGYSPLHF. CDR3 sequence (DNA): TGTGCCAGCAGCGACGTGACAGGTTATTCACCCCTCCACTTT.

This rearrangement joins TRBV6-2 or TRBV6-3 to TRBJ2-7; possible D gene TRBD1, 5 bases. V was clipped by 2 bases and J by 0 bases, with 14 bases between them. The CDR3 has 16 residues. Germline V lookup: CDR1 MNHEY, CDR2 SVGEGT. CDR3 region: CASSYRTARASYEQYF. The CDR3 nucleotides read TGTGCCAGCAGTTACCGTACGGCCAGGGCCTCCTACGAGCAGTACTTC.

This clone was detected many times. This rearrangement joins TRBV14 to TRBJ1-2, with TRBD1 as a possible D gene (5 bases). This CDR3 comprises 14 residues. Germline CDR1 is SGHDN and CDR2 is FVKESK. Trimming left V 2 bases short and J 4 bases short, with 11 bases between. CDR3 in DNA: TGTGCCAGCAGCCAAAGGAACAGGCCCTATGGCTACACCTTC. This codes for CASSQRNRPYGYTF.

This clone showed up just once. V usage is TRBV28 and J usage is TRBJ1-2; TRBD1 matches at 7 bases. V gave up 6 bases and J gave up 0 bases; unmatched junction bases: 13. The length of the CDR3 is 17 residues. Per germline, CDR1 MDHEN and CDR2 SYDVKM. The CDR3 here is CASRRAPGQSTNYGYTF. CDR3 bases: TGTGCCAGCAGACGCGCGCCGGGACAGTCAACTAACTATGGCTACACCTTC.

This chain joins TRBV5-5 and TRBJ1-5; TRBD1 matches 7 bases. The CDR3 extends over 14 amino acids. V dropped 4 bases and J dropped 7; count of bases not matched to a gene: 8. The germline CDR1 and CDR2 sequences are SGHKS and YYEKEE (reference sequence). CDR3 nucleotide sequence: TGTGCCAGCAGCCCAGGACAGGATCACCAGCCCCAGCATTTT. Translating gives CASSPGQDHQPQHF.

The chain employs TRBV19 and TRBJ1-5, with D possibly TRBD1 on 5 matching bases. CDR3 size: 14 residues. CDR1 LNHDA and CDR2 SQIVND come from the germline V gene (reference sequence). V was shortened by 7 bases and J by 5 bases, with 15 bases between the two germline ends. The CDR3 sequence: CASKVNRGYQPQHF. The CDR3 DNA is TGTGCCAGTAAGGTTAATAGGGGCTATCAGCCCCAGCATTTT.

This clone has only one observation. The rearrangement joins TRBV2 to TRBJ2-7; unclear D gene. The CDR3 contains 13 residues. Germline V lookup: CDR1 SNHLY, CDR2 FYNNEI. The V end lost 1 base, the J end lost 4 bases, and 8 bases lay between the germline ends. CDR3 sequence (DNA): TGTGCCAGCAGTGAAGTCTCTCTTTACGAGCAGTACTTC. It yields the protein CASSEVSLYEQYF.

This clone was detected only once. The chain carries TRBV9 and TRBJ2-5; 10 bases fit TRBD2. CDR1 and CDR2 (germline): SGDLS, YYNGEE. V shed 0 bases, J shed 1 base, and the junction held 9 bases outside the gene matches. The CDR3 has 18 residues. CDR3: CASSVGIVAGGFQETQYF. Here the CDR3 DNA reads TGTGCCAGCAGCGTAGGAATCGTAGCGGGGGGATTCCAAGAGACCCAGTACTTC. The whole variable domain, remainder taken from reference TRBV9 and TRBJ2-5, is DSGVTQTPKHLITATGQRVTLRCSPRSGDLSVYWYQQSLDQGLQFLIQYYNGEERAKGNILERFSAQQFPDLHSELNLSSLELGDSALYFCASSVGIVAGGFQETQYFGPGTRLLVL.

This sequence joins TRBV28 and TRBJ1-5, with 8 bases identical to TRBD1. Losses at the gene ends were 5 bases for V and 4 bases for J; bases not matched to a gene: 7. Germline V gene data show CDR1 as MDHEN and CDR2 as SYDVKM. The CDR3 sequence is 15 residues long. DNA of the CDR3: TGTGCCAGCAGTGTCAGGGGGCGAAGTAATCAGCCCCAGCATTTT. As protein: CASSVRGRSNQPQHF.

In this sample, this clone turned up a few times. The chain carries TRBV7-9 and TRBJ1-3; the D is unclear. Germline V gene lookup returns CDR1 SEHNR and CDR2 FQNEAQ (reference sequence). The V end was cut by 3 bases, the J end by 0 bases, with 6 bases between. The CDR3 consists of 14 residues. CDR3 amino acids: CASSFAGSGNTIYF. CDR3 nucleotides: TGTGCCAGCAGCTTCGCAGGCTCTGGAAACACCATATATTTT.

This clone was detected only once. The CDR3 loop is CASRPRGRNNSPLHF. CDR3 coding DNA: TGTGCCAGCAGGCCCAGGGGGCGGAATAATTCACCCCTCCACTTT. V gene TRBV27 combines with J gene TRBJ1-6, with TRBD1 identical over 8 bases. In germline, CDR1 is MNHEY, CDR2 SMNVEV (reference sequence). CDR3 size: 15 residues. V lost 6 bases, J lost 5 bases, and 6 bases stayed unmatched.

The rearrangement joins TRBV6-5 to TRBJ2-3, with D perhaps matching TRBD2 (5 bases). From germline, CDR1 is MNHEY and CDR2 SVGAGI. This CDR3 is built from 12 residues. The V and J ends lost 6 bases and 2 bases respectively, with 6 bases between them. The chain's CDR3 is CASSGLTDTQYF. In DNA, the CDR3 is TGTGCCAGCAGCGGACTCACAGATACGCAGTATTTT.

The CDR3, as DNA: TGCGCCAGCAGTTTGACTAGCGGTGGGACAGATACGCAGTATTTT. Protein product: CASSLTSGGTDTQYF. The chain employs TRBV10-1 and TRBJ2-3, with TRBD2 identical over 9 bases. This CDR3 has 15 amino acids. V lost 5 bases, J lost 3 bases, and 6 bases stayed unmatched. From germline, CDR1 is WNHNN and CDR2 SYGVQD (reference sequence).

This clone was detected only once. The V gene is TRBV6-1, the J gene TRBJ1-1; TRBD1 might be the D (6 bases). This CDR3 has 13 amino acids. V was cut by 7 bases and J by 4 bases, with 13 bases left in between. The V gene's germline CDR1 is MNHNS and CDR2 SASEGT. The CDR3 nucleotides are TGTGCCAGCATGAGACAGGCTTCCACTGAAGCTTTCTTT. The encoded protein is CASMRQASTEAFF.

This chain joins TRBV6-1 and TRBJ2-1; 8 nucleotides match TRBD2. CDR1 MNHNS and CDR2 SASEGT come from the germline V gene. The trim removed 4 bases at V and 5 bases at J, leaving 10 bases unmatched. The CDR3 extends over 16 amino acids. CDR3 DNA sequence: TGTGCCAGCAGTGGGTCGCGGGGGGTGGTGGACAATGAGCAGTTCTTC. Translation gives CASSGSRGVVDNEQFF.

The chain carries TRBV24-1 and TRBJ2-5, with a weak D call TRBD1 (5 bases). This CDR3 has 13 amino acids. The germline V gene encodes CDR1 KGHDR and CDR2 SFDVKD. The V gene lost 5 bases and the J gene lost 5 bases, with 11 bases spanning the gap. CDR3 in DNA: TGTGCCACCAGTGTGTTTGGGGCCGAGACCCAGTACTTC. Amino acid sequence: CATSVFGAETQYF.

This clone was counted a few times. This chain links TRBV3-1 (or the pseudogene TRBV3-2) with TRBJ1-6, with 8 bases lining up with TRBD1. CDR1 is LGHDT and CDR2 is YNNKEL in the germline V gene (reference sequence). The CDR3 spans 13 residues. V lost 4 bases, J lost 10 bases, and 3 bases stayed unmatched. In nucleotides, the CDR3 is TGTGCCAGCAGCCGACAGGGGTACTCACCCCTCCACTTT. Its translation: CASSRQGYSPLHF.

The genes are TRBV10-3 and TRBJ2-1; possible D gene TRBD1, 6 bases. The CDR3 is 12 residues long. Trimming pared 3 bases from V and 8 bases from J, leaving 8 bases between. Germline V CDR1 and CDR2: ENHRY, SYGVKD. The DNA for the CDR3 is TGTGCCATCAGTGAACAGGGTGATGAGCAGTTCTTC. Translating gives CAISEQGDEQFF.

Comments on this clone: The sample contains more than one DNA sequence encoding this CDR3. The J gene is TRBJ2-1, the V gene TRBV6-5; D is perhaps TRBD1 (6 bases). This CDR3 is 12 amino acids long. V was clipped by 6 bases and J by 6 bases, with 9 bases between them. Germline CDR1 and CDR2: MNHEY and SVGAGI. In DNA form, the CDR3 reads TGTGCCAGCAGCTTAGGGGGCAATGAGCAGTTCTTC. This codes for CASSLGGNEQFF.

The genes are TRBV2 and TRBJ2-7; 11 bases are shared with TRBD2. Germline CDR1 and CDR2: SNHLY and FYNNEI. This CDR3 spans 16 amino acids. V dropped 4 bases and J dropped 7; count of bases not matched to a gene: 12. CDR3 protein: CASSAPLAGGLGEQYF. In nucleotides, the CDR3 is TGTGCCAGCAGTGCGCCTCTAGCGGGGGGACTAGGGGAGCAGTACTTC.

The V and J genes are TRBV7-9 and TRBJ1-6, with D possibly being TRBD1 (6 bases). Germline values: CDR1 SEHNR, CDR2 FQNEAQ (reference sequence). Deletions cut 1 base from V and 6 bases from J, with 16 bases between. This CDR3 has 17 amino acids. CDR3 sequence (DNA): TGTGCCAGCAGCTTAGGGGCAGGGGCAGGGTCTAATTCACCCCTCCACTTT. It encodes CASSLGAGAGSNSPLHF.

In its sample, this clone was seen once. The chain combines TRBV9 with TRBJ2-2; TRBD2 agrees at 9 bases. The CDR3 sequence is 17 residues long. The germline gives CDR1 SGDLS, CDR2 YYNGEE. The V segment lost 2 bases and the J segment 0 bases; nucleotides outside the gene matches: 5. CDR3 amino acids: CASSVGSGGANTGELFF. The CDR3 DNA is TGTGCCAGCAGCGTCGGTAGCGGGGGTGCGAACACCGGGGAGCTGTTTTTT.

This rearrangement joins TRBV6-2 or TRBV6-3 to TRBJ2-1, with TRBD2 as a possible D gene (7 bases). CDR1 MNHEY and CDR2 SVGEGT come from the germline V gene. The CDR3 extends over 15 amino acids. Trimming removed 4 bases at V and 3 bases at J, with 13 bases between. CDR3 nucleotide sequence: TGTGCCAGCAGTTCGGGCGGGGGCGTCTACAATGAGCAGTTCTTC. This sequence encodes CASSSGGGVYNEQFF.

This chain links TRBV27 with TRBJ2-7; D perhaps matches TRBD1 (5 bases). Trimming took 5 bases from V and 4 from J, leaving 9 bases between them. Germline CDR1 MNHEY, CDR2 SMNVEV (reference sequence). CDR3 length: 12 residues. The CDR3 DNA sequence: TGTGCCAGCAGTCCCGACAGATACGAGCAGTACTTC. Its translation: CASSPDRYEQYF.

The chain uses TRBV30 and TRBJ2-7; 12 nucleotides match TRBD2. Germline V CDR1 and CDR2: GTSNPN, SVGIG (reference sequence). J lost 2 bases, V lost 3 bases, and 2 bases had no gene match. The CDR3 contains 14 residues. The CDR3 is CAWSASGGAYEQYF. CDR3 in DNA: TGTGCCTGGAGCGCTAGCGGGGGGGCCTACGAGCAGTACTTC. Using reference TRBV30 and TRBJ2-7 for the parts outside the CDR3, the full variable domain is SQTIHQWPATLVQPVGSPLSLECTVEGTSNPNLYWYRQAAGRGLQLLFYSVGIGQISSEVPQNLSASRPQDRQFILSSKKLLLSDSGFYLCAWSASGGAYEQYFGPGTRLTVT.

This chain uses TRBV19 with TRBJ2-4, with a weak D call TRBD1 (5 bases). Trimming pared 3 bases from V and 9 bases from J, leaving 9 bases between. The CDR3 totals 12 residues. Germline lookup yields CDR1 LNHDA and CDR2 SQIVND (reference sequence). As DNA, the CDR3 is TGTGCCAGTAGTATTGGCCAGGGCATTCAGTACTTC. Translating gives CASSIGQGIQYF.